This is a list of T cell receptor beta chains from one sample in a study of post-analysis software for immune sequencing data. TCRdb called the PCR reads again in MiXCR, with one record for every CDR3 protein. This sample carries 820,000 or so distinct CDR3 sequences, about 57% of them seen once, and the ten largest clones take 4.6%. Input material: blood. The receptors here all came from a girl aged 5-17 years with multiple sclerosis. CDR3s include the opening cysteine and the closing phenylalanine or tryptophan. Each record gives: V gene, D gene, J gene, clone size, CDR3 DNA, CDR3 protein. D genes are given only for firm matches. For some rows the clone size is stated as once, few or many, or as a class when expanded; others skip it.

V gene: TRBV12-3/TRBV12-4; D gene: -; J gene: TRBJ2-5; clone size: few; CDR3 DNA: TGTGCCAGCAGTTTGAGGGGGGAAGAAGAGACCCAGTACTTC; CDR3 protein: CASSLRGEEETQYF
V gene: TRBV29-1; D gene: TRBD1; J gene: TRBJ2-1; clone size: -; CDR3 DNA: TGCAGCGTAGACAGGGATAACAATGAGCAGTTCTTC; CDR3 protein: CSVDRDNNEQFF
V gene: TRBV10-3; D gene: TRBD1; J gene: TRBJ2-7; clone size: -; CDR3 DNA: TGTGCCATCACCTCGGGACAGGGGGCCGTCGAGCAGTACTTC; CDR3 protein: CAITSGQGAVEQYF
V gene: TRBV28; D gene: -; J gene: TRBJ1-4; clone size: few; CDR3 DNA: TGTGCCAGCAGTTTTACGGCAGCCACCAATAATGAAAAACTGTTTTTT; CDR3 protein: CASSFTAATNNEKLFF
V gene: TRBV6-5; D gene: -; J gene: TRBJ2-7; clone size: -; CDR3 DNA: TGTGCCAGCAGTTCATTTTTGGGTAACTACGAGCAGTACTTC; CDR3 protein: CASSSFLGNYEQYF
V gene: TRBV6-5; D gene: TRBD1; J gene: TRBJ2-5; clone size: -; CDR3 DNA: TGTGCCAGCAGTCAGACGGACAGGAAAGAGACCCAGTACTTC; CDR3 protein: CASSQTDRKETQYF
V gene: TRBV6-2/TRBV6-3; D gene: TRBD1; J gene: TRBJ2-5; clone size: -; CDR3 DNA: TGTGCCAGCAGTTACGGGACAGATGTAACGGAGACCCAGTACTTC; CDR3 protein: CASSYGTDVTETQYF
V gene: TRBV30; D gene: TRBD2; J gene: TRBJ2-3; clone size: -; CDR3 DNA: TGTGCCTGGAGTGTTAGCGGGGGCAGGGTAGGGACGCAGTATTTT; CDR3 protein: CAWSVSGGRVGTQYF
V gene: TRBV5-1; D gene: -; J gene: TRBJ2-3; clone size: -; CDR3 DNA: TGCGCCAGCAGCTTGTTGAGGGGGAGCACAGATACGCAGTATTTT; CDR3 protein: CASSLLRGSTDTQYF
V gene: TRBV15; D gene: TRBD2; J gene: TRBJ2-1; clone size: -; CDR3 DNA: TGTGCCACCAGCAGGGGGGCTACGCGGGAGGGTGGCAATGAGCAGTTCTTC; CDR3 protein: CATSRGATREGGNEQFF
V gene: TRBV12-3/TRBV12-4; D gene: -; J gene: TRBJ1-2; clone size: -; CDR3 DNA: TGTGCCAGCAGTCCCAGGGTTCCTAATAACTATGGCTACACCTTC; CDR3 protein: CASSPRVPNNYGYTF
V gene: TRBV12-3/TRBV12-4; D gene: TRBD1; J gene: TRBJ2-1; clone size: -; CDR3 DNA: TGTGCCAGCAGTTGGAGTGGGACAGGGAATGAGCAGTTCTTC; CDR3 protein: CASSWSGTGNEQFF
V gene: TRBV6-1; D gene: TRBD1; J gene: TRBJ1-5; clone size: -; CDR3 DNA: TGTGCCAGCAGTCCCGCCGGACAGGGAGTTCAGCCCCAGCATTTT; CDR3 protein: CASSPAGQGVQPQHF
V gene: TRBV4-1; D gene: TRBD2; J gene: TRBJ2-1; clone size: -; CDR3 DNA: TGCGCCAGTCGGTCTAGCGGGAAGAGCTCCTACAATGAGCAGTTCTTC; CDR3 protein: CASRSSGKSSYNEQFF
V gene: TRBV10-1; D gene: TRBD2; J gene: TRBJ2-3; clone size: few; CDR3 DNA: TGCGCCAGCAGCCCTAGCGGGAGGGTGTCAGATACGCAGTATTTT; CDR3 protein: CASSPSGRVSDTQYF
V gene: TRBV9; D gene: TRBD2; J gene: TRBJ2-3; clone size: -; CDR3 DNA: TGTGCCAGCAGCGTACTTATAGCGGGGGGCACAGATACGCAGTATTTT; CDR3 protein: CASSVLIAGGTDTQYF
V gene: TRBV7-9; D gene: TRBD2; J gene: TRBJ2-7; clone size: -; CDR3 DNA: TGTGCCAGCAGCTTAGTGGGTGGACTAGCGGGAGAATCCTACGAGCAGTACTTC; CDR3 protein: CASSLVGGLAGESYEQYF
V gene: TRBV29-1; D gene: -; J gene: TRBJ1-2; clone size: few; CDR3 DNA: TGCAGCGCCCCACAGGGCGTCTATGGCTACACCTTC; CDR3 protein: CSAPQGVYGYTF
V gene: TRBV5-1; D gene: -; J gene: TRBJ2-6; clone size: -; CDR3 DNA: TGCGCCAGCATGGTTGTTTTGGACAGCCTTCCTTACTCTGGGGCCAACGTCCTGACTTTC; CDR3 protein: CASMVVLDSLPYSGANVLTF
V gene: TRBV19; D gene: TRBD2; J gene: TRBJ2-3; clone size: once; CDR3 DNA: TGTGCCAGTAGCAGCCTTAAGAGCGGGGGCACAGATACGCAGTATTTT; CDR3 protein: CASSSLKSGGTDTQYF
V gene: TRBV29-1; D gene: TRBD2; J gene: TRBJ2-5; clone size: -; CDR3 DNA: TGCAGCGTTGAAAGGCTAGCGGGGGGGTACAATGAGCAGTACTTC; CDR3 protein: CSVERLAGGYNEQYF
V gene: TRBV12-5; D gene: TRBD2; J gene: TRBJ2-2; clone size: -; CDR3 DNA: TGTGCTAGTGGTTTGGCGAGCGGGGGCACCTACACCGGGGAGCTGTTTTTT; CDR3 protein: CASGLASGGTYTGELFF
V gene: TRBV20-1; D gene: TRBD1; J gene: TRBJ2-7; clone size: -; CDR3 DNA: TGCAGTGCTAGTACTCGTCGTGCACAGGGGGCGAGCGAGCAGTACTTC; CDR3 protein: CSASTRRAQGASEQYF
V gene: TRBV29-1; D gene: TRBD2; J gene: TRBJ2-7; clone size: -; CDR3 DNA: TGCAGCGTTTACGGGACTAGCGGGACGAACTACGAGCAGTACTTC; CDR3 protein: CSVYGTSGTNYEQYF
V gene: TRBV7-2; D gene: TRBD1; J gene: TRBJ2-1; clone size: -; CDR3 DNA: TGTGCCAGCAGCGCCCGGACAGGGCAGGAGGAGCAGTTCTTC; CDR3 protein: CASSARTGQEEQFF
V gene: TRBV20-1; D gene: -; J gene: TRBJ2-4; clone size: few; CDR3 DNA: TGCAGTGCTAGACGGCAGGGGCCAAAAAACATTCAGTACTTC; CDR3 protein: CSARRQGPKNIQYF
V gene: TRBV15; D gene: -; J gene: TRBJ1-5; clone size: -; CDR3 DNA: TGTGCCACCAGCGTTGTGAGTCAGCCCCAGCATTTT; CDR3 protein: CATSVVSQPQHF
V gene: TRBV29-1; D gene: -; J gene: TRBJ2-5; clone size: -; CDR3 DNA: TGCAGCTTACTCGGGAGAGGAACCCAAGAGACCCAGTACTTC; CDR3 protein: CSLLGRGTQETQYF